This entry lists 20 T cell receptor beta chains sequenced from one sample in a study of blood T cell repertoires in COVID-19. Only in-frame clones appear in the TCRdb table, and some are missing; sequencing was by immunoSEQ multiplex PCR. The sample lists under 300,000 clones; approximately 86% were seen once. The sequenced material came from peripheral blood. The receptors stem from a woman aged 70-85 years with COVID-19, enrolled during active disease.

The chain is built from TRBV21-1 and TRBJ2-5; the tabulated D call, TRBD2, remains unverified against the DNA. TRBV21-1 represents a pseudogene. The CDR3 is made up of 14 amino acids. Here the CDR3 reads CASSKKYTMETQYF. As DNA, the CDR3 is TGTGCCAGCAGCAAAAAGTACACTATGGAGACCCAGTACTTC.

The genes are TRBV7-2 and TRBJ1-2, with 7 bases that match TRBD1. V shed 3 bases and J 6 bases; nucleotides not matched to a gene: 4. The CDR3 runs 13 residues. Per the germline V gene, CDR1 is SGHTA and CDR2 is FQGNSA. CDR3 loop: CASSFGQDHGYTF. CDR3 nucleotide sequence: TGTGCCAGCAGCTTCGGACAGGATCATGGCTACACCTTC.

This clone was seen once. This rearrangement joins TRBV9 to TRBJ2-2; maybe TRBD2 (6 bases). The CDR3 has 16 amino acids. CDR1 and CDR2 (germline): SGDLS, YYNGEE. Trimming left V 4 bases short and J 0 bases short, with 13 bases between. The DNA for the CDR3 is TGTGCCAGCAGCCCCTGGGGCGGGACGAACACCGGGGAGCTGTTTTTT. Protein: CASSPWGGTNTGELFF.

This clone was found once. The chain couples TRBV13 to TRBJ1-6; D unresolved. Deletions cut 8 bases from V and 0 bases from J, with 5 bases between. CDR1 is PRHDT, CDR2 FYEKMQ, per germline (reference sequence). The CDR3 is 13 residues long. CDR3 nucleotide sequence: TGTGCCAGCGCGGACTCCTATAATTCACCCCTCCACTTT. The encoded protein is CASADSYNSPLHF.

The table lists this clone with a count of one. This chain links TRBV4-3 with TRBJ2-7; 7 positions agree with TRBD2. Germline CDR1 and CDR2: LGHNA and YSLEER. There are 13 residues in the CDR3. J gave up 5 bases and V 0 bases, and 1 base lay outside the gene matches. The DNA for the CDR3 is TGCGCCAGCAGCCAAGACGGGACTAACGAGCAGTACTTC. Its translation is CASSQDGTNEQYF.

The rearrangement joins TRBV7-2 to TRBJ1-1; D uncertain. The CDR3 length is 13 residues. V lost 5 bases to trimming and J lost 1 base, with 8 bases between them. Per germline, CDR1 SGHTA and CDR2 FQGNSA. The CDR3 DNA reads TGTGCCAGCAGCCTGGCAGGGAACACTGAAGCTTTCTTT. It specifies CASSLAGNTEAFF.

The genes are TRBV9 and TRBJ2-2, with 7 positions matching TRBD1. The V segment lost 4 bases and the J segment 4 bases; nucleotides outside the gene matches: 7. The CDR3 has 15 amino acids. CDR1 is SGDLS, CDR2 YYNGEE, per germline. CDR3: CASSHRTGSTGELFF. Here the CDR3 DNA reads TGTGCCAGCAGCCACCGGACAGGAAGCACCGGGGAGCTGTTTTTT. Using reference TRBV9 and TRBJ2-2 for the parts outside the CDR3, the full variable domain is DSGVTQTPKHLITATGQRVTLRCSPRSGDLSVYWYQQSLDQGLQFLIQYYNGEERAKGNILERFSAQQFPDLHSELNLSSLELGDSALYFCASSHRTGSTGELFFGEGSRLTVL.

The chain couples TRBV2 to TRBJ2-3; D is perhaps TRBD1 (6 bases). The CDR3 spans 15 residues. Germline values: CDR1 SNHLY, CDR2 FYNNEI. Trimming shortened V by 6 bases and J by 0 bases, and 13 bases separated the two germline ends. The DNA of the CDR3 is TGTGCCAGCAGGTTGACAGGCCTAAGCACAGATACGCAGTATTTT. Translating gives CASRLTGLSTDTQYF.

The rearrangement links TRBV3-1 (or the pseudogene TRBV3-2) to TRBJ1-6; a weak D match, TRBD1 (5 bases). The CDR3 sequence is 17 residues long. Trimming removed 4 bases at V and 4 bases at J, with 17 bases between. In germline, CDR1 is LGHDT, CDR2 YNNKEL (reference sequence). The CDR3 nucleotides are TGTGCCAGCAGCCGTACAACCGTGACAGCTTATAATTCACCCCTCCACTTT. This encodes CASSRTTVTAYNSPLHF.

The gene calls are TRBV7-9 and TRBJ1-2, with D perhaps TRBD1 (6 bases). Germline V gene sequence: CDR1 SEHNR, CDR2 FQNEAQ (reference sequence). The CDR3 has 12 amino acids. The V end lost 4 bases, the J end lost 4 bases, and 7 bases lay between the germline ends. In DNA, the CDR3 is TGTGCCAGCAGCTCACAGGGCTATGGCTACACCTTC. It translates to CASSSQGYGYTF.

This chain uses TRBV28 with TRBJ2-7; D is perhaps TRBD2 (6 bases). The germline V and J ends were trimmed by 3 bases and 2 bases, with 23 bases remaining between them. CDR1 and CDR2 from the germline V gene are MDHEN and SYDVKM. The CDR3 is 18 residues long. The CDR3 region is CASSLGGARPPRAYEQYF. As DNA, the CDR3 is TGTGCCAGCAGTTTGGGCGGGGCAAGACCGCCTAGGGCCTACGAGCAGTACTTC.

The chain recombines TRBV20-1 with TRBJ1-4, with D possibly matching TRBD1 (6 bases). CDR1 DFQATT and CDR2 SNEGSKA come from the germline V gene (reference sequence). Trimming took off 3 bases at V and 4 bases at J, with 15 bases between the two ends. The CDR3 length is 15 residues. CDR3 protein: CSASWAGAGNEKLFF. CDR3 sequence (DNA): TGCAGTGCTAGTTGGGCAGGGGCGGGTAATGAAAAACTGTTTTTT.

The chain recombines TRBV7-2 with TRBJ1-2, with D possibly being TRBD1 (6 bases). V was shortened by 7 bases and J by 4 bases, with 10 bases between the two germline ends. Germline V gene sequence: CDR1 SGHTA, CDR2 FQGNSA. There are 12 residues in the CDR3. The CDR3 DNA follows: TGTGCCAGCACAGGGGAAGGCTATGGCTACACCTTC. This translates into CASTGEGYGYTF.

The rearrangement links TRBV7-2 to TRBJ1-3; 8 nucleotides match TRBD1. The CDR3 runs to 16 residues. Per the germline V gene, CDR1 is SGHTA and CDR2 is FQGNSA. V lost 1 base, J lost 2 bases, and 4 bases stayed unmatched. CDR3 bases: TGTGCCAGCAGCTTAGGAGTGGACAGGGCTGGAAACACCATATATTTT. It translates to CASSLGVDRAGNTIYF.

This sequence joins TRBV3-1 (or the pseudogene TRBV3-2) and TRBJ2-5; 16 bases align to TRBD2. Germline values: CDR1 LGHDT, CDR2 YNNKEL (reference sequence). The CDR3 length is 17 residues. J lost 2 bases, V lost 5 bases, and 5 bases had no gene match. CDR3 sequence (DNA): TGTGCCAGCAGCACGGGACTAGCGGGGGGGATACAAGAGACCCAGTACTTC. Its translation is CASSTGLAGGIQETQYF.

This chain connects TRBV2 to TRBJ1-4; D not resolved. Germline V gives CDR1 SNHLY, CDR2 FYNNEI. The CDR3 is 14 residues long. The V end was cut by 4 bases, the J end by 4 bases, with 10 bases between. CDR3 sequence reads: CASSVRRINEKLFF. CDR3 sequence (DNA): TGTGCCAGCAGTGTCCGGCGGATTAATGAAAAACTGTTTTTT. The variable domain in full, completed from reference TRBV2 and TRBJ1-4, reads EPEVTQTPSHQVTQMGQEVILRCVPISNHLYFYWYRQILGQKVEFLVSFYNNEISEKSEIFDDQFSVERPDGSNFTLKIRSTKLEDSAMYFCASSVRRINEKLFFGSGTQLSVL.

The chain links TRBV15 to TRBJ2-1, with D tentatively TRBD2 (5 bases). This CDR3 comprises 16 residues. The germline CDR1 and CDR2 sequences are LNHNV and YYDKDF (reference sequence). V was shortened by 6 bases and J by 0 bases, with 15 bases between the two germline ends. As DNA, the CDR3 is TGTGCCACCAGGGGAGCCCCCGCGGTCTCCTACAATGAGCAGTTCTTC. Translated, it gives CATRGAPAVSYNEQFF.

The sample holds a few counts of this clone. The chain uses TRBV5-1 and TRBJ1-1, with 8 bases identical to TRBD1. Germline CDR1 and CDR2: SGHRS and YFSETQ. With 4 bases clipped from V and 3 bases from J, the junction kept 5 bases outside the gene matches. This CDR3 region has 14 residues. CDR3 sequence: CASSPQTGDTEAFF. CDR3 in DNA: TGCGCCAGCAGCCCTCAGACAGGGGACACTGAAGCTTTCTTT.

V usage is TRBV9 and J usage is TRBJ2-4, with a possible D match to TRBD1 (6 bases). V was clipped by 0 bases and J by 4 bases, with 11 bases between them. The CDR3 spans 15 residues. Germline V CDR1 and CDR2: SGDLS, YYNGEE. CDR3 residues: CASSVGWDKKNIQYF. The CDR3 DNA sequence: TGTGCCAGCAGCGTAGGGTGGGACAAGAAAAACATTCAGTACTTC.

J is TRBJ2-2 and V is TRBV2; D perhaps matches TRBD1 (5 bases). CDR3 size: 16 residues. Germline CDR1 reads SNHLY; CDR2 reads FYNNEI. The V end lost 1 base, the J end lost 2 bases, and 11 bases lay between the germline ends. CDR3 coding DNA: TGTGCCAGCAGTGAAGGAGGCAGGGCTAACACCGGGGAGCTGTTTTTT. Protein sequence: CASSEGGRANTGELFF.